Shown below are 10 T cell receptor beta chains from a single sample sequenced in a study of T cell repertoires in cytomegalovirus infection. Using its own MiXCR run on the reads, TCRdb lists one record per CDR3 protein. The data show about 450,000 distinct CDR3 sequences, roughly a third seen once. The sequenced sample consisted of PBMCs. These receptor sequences come from a human donor in good health (CMV status not recorded). Some clones in this sample may be carry-over from other donors' samples.

The CDR3 here is CASSSQGTSGETQYF. In DNA form, the CDR3 reads TGTGCCAGCAGTTCACAGGGAACGTCTGGCGAGACCCAGTACTTC. V gene TRBV27 combines with J gene TRBJ2-5; TRBD1 is a possible D gene (6 bases). The germline V and J ends were trimmed by 4 bases and 5 bases, with 17 bases remaining between them. CDR3 length: 15 residues. CDR1 and CDR2 (germline): MNHEY, SMNVEV (reference sequence).

This clonotype has only a few counts. The chain is built from TRBV15 and TRBJ1-1; TRBD1 matches 8 bases. CDR3 size: 13 residues. V lost 5 bases and J lost 2; bases outside the gene matches: 1. Germline CDR1 is LNHNV and CDR2 is YYDKDF (reference sequence). The CDR3 DNA is TGTGCCACCAGCGGACAGGGCAACACTGAAGCTTTCTTT. This sequence encodes CATSGQGNTEAFF.

As concerns this clonotype: One end of the junction varies from germline; a read error may be responsible. V is TRBV4-3 and J is TRBJ2-1, with D possibly TRBD1 on 5 matching bases. The CDR3 extends over 13 amino acids. The V gene's germline CDR1 is LGHNA and CDR2 YSLEER. CDR3 residues: CSSSQGSYNEQFF. CDR3 nucleotides: TGCTCCAGCAGCCAGGGCTCCTACAATGAGCAGTTCTTC.

The CDR3 bases are TGTGCCAGCAGCGAGCGGGGGCGGTACGAGCAGTACTTC. It is translated as CASSERGRYEQYF. The chain is built from TRBV7-4 and TRBJ2-7; 8 nucleotides align to TRBD2. Per the germline V gene, CDR1 is SGHVT and CDR2 is SQSDAQ. The CDR3 extends over 13 amino acids. Trimming took 5 bases from V and 4 from J; bases not matched to a gene: 4.

This clonotype appeared a few times. The gene calls are TRBV19 and TRBJ2-7; D not resolved. Germline V lookup: CDR1 LNHDA, CDR2 SQIVND (reference sequence). With 11 bases removed from V and 6 bases from J, the gap between germline ends came to 20 bases. CDR3 length: 13 residues. The CDR3 DNA reads as TGTGCCGCCTTAAAGGAAGGGTGGAGCGAGCAGTACTTC. This encodes CAALKEGWSEQYF.

The chain joins TRBV6-8 to TRBJ1-1; TRBD1 is a possible D gene (5 bases). The CDR3 runs to 15 residues. CDR1 is MNHGY and CDR2 is SAAAGT in the germline V gene. V lost 0 bases and J lost 1, with 9 bases in between. CDR3 nucleotides: TGTGCCAGCAGTTACTCGAGGACACCGAACACTGAAGCTTTCTTT. Its translation is CASSYSRTPNTEAFF.

The rearrangement joins TRBV6-4 to TRBJ1-6; 8 nucleotides align to TRBD1. With V trimmed by 3 bases and J by 9 bases, 7 bases remained unmatched. CDR3 length equals 15 residues. The germline CDR1 and CDR2 sequences are MRHNA and SNTAGT. The CDR3 nucleotides read TGTGCCAGCAGTGAGACAGGGGATCGAGGTTCACCCCTCCACTTT. As protein: CASSETGDRGSPLHF.

On this clonotype: At one end, the junction sequence differs from germline, possibly due to a read error. V is TRBV7-2 and J is TRBJ2-7; D remains unclear. Germline V gene lookup returns CDR1 SGHTA and CDR2 FQGNSA. The CDR3 sequence is 11 residues long. The CDR3 protein is CASSLAYEKYF. The DNA for the CDR3 is TGTGCCAGCAGCTTAGCGTACGAGAAGTACTTC.

This clonotype has at least ten counts. V gene TRBV7-2 combines with J gene TRBJ2-5; 7 bases match TRBD2. The CDR3 is 14 residues long. In germline, CDR1 is SGHTA, CDR2 FQGNSA. The V and J ends lost 1 base and 4 bases, in that order; junction bases with no gene match: 3. CDR3 protein: CASSLGRGGETQYF. CDR3 bases: TGTGCCAGCAGCTTAGGGCGCGGGGGAGAGACCCAGTACTTC.

This clonotype was detected ten times or more. The gene calls are TRBV7-8 and TRBJ1-1, with D tentatively TRBD1 (6 bases). The CDR3 length is 17 residues. V lost 5 bases and J 3 bases, leaving 22 bases between the germline ends. Germline assignment: CDR1 SGHVS and CDR2 FQNEAQ. The CDR3 DNA follows: TGTGCCAGCAGCCCCAGAGGGGGGCGGCGGTTTGACACTGAAGCTTTCTTT. This translates into CASSPRGGRRFDTEAFF.